This entry concerns a single TCR beta chain. This record belongs to a study of control samples from healthy donors and cancer patients. The germline V and J ends were trimmed by 9 bases and 0 bases, with 15 bases remaining between them. The CDR3 totals 14 residues. CDR1 and CDR2 (germline): LNHDA, SQIVND (reference sequence). Measured with immunoSEQ multiplex PCR; TCRdb has only the in-frame clones, and not every one. The sample holds fewer than 200,000 clones, approximately 90% seen once. This chain uses TRBV19 with TRBJ2-7; D possibly corresponds to TRBD1 (6 bases). The sequenced sample consisted of blood. This TCR was sampled from a man aged 30 to 39 in good health. The CDR3 DNA reads TGTGCCAGCTCCTGGGACATCTACTCCTACGAGCAGTACTTC. The encoded protein is CASSWDIYSYEQYF.